This TCR beta chain came from a study of cytomegalovirus exposure and HLA in healthy donors. In the study overall: Later, an analysis reported that the 120 or so validation repertoires had used the same platform as the 500 to 800 first-cohort repertoires. Study results and caveats: TCR beta chains numbering some 160 were designated cytomegalovirus-associated. Reports showed the classifier diagnosing cytomegalovirus status with high specificity and sensitivity.

J gave up 2 bases and V 1 base, and 5 bases lay outside the gene matches. Germline CDR1 is SGHAT and CDR2 is FQNNGV. The CDR3 extends over 16 amino acids. Details on this clone: Its antigen is unknown.

This table comes from immunoSEQ multiplex PCR, and its TCRdb copy is limited to in-frame clones, with some not included. The sample gives roughly 300,000 clones, around 90% of which show up once; approximately 1.2% is in the top ten. The specimen sequenced was PBMCs. The origin of this receptor is a woman between 25 and 40 years old in good health and CMV-seropositive. The chain recombines TRBV11-2 with TRBJ2-5, with 9 bases aligning to TRBD1. The CDR3 protein is CASSLVGQGGQETQYF. The CDR3 DNA reads as TGTGCCAGCAGCTTAGTGGGACAGGGAGGTCAAGAGACCCAGTACTTC.